Listed below are T cell receptor beta chains from one sample, sequenced in a study of blood T cell repertoires in COVID-19. Assay: immunoSEQ multiplex PCR; the TCRdb copy retains only in-frame clones and omits some. The data hold about 290,000 clones, with 89% observed a single time. Sequenced material: peripheral blood. Receptors originate from a woman younger than 45 with COVID-19, enrolled during active disease. Both conserved end residues are part of each CDR3. A D gene is named only where the DNA matches it firmly. Size is stated for part of the rows, as once, few or many counts, or as a class when the clone is expanded.

TRBD2 TRBJ2-2 TRBV9 once TGTGCCAGCAGCCCCCCCGGACTAGCTTACACCGGGGAGCTGTTTTTT CASSPPGLAYTGELFF
. TRBJ1-1 TRBV27 . TGTGCCAGCAGTCCCGTCCGAGGCACTGAAGCTTTCTTT CASSPVRGTEAFF
TRBD1 TRBJ1-1 TRBV3-1/TRBV3-2 . TGTGCCAGCAGCCGACAGGGGGCTGCTTTCTTT CASSRQGAAFF
. TRBJ2-2 TRBV27 . TGTGCCAGCAGTTATCTAGCGACCGGGGAGCTGTTTTTT CASSYLATGELFF
. TRBJ1-6 TRBV11-2 once TGTGCCAGCGTTACCATAAAAGGCCGACCGGGGGGAACAAGTTCACCCCTCCACTTT CASVTIKGRPGGTSSPLHF
. TRBJ1-2 TRBV12-3/TRBV12-4 once TGTGCCAGCGGTCTGGGGGGAAGCTATGGCTACACCTTC CASGLGGSYGYTF
TRBD1 TRBJ1-1 TRBV4-1 . TGCGCCAGCAGCCATGTAACAGGGGGAACTGAAGCTTTCTTT CASSHVTGGTEAFF
TRBD1 TRBJ2-7 TRBV18 few TGTGCCAGCTCACCACTGGACAGGGGTTTGTACGAGCAGTACTTC CASSPLDRGLYEQYF
. TRBJ1-2 TRBV5-6 . TGTGCCAGCAGTCATCGGAGAGGCACCAACTATGGCTACACCTTC CASSHRRGTNYGYTF
. TRBJ1-5 TRBV4-1 . TGCGCCAGCAGCCATACAACGAACAGGGTCAATCAGCCCCAGCATTTT CASSHTTNRVNQPQHF
TRBD1 TRBJ1-2 TRBV3-1/TRBV3-2 . TGTGCCAGCAGGGGGGTCAGGGACAGCCATAACTATGGCTACACCTTC CASRGVRDSHNYGYTF